This T cell receptor (beta chain) was found in a study of CD8 T cells in Susac syndrome. A quantity of about 0.45 to 1 ug RNA underwent reverse transcription using random hexamers. One entry per CDR3 protein, called by TCRdb with MiXCR from the immunoSEQ multiplex PCR reads. The data hold 150,000 to 180,000 distinct CDR3 sequences, with 95% to 96% observed a single time. V lost 3 bases to trimming and J lost 0 bases, with 8 bases between them. This CDR3 is built from 14 residues. Germline CDR1 is SGDLS and CDR2 is YYNGEE. The sequence came from a human donor with multiple sclerosis. The V and J genes are TRBV9 and TRBJ2-3, with D uncertain. What was sequenced was CD8+ T cells from PBMCs. The CDR3 DNA is TGTGCCAGCAGCGGCCGAACTAGCACAGATACGCAGTATTTT. Protein sequence: CASSGRTSTDTQYF.